The entry that follows covers one T cell receptor beta chain sequence. The target antigen is unknown. Investigators sought sequencing depths of between 1 in 200,000 and 1 in 1 million T cells. The protocol was immunoSEQ multiplex PCR, while the TCRdb copy is restricted to in-frame clones and leaves out a portion. The repertoire consists of about 23,000 clones, with roughly 65% occurring once and the leading ten covering about 29%. The data are from a study of cytotoxic CD8 clonotypes in ibrutinib-treated CLL. Regarding the study as a whole: Public clonotypes were rare and shrank or held steady on treatment. Clonality increased with ibrutinib response but returned toward baseline at progression. Baseline-level clonality went beyond age-matched healthy donors and moved in step with circulating CD8+ T-cell counts.

Looked up from germline, CDR1 is MGHDK and CDR2 is SYGVNS. Trimming left V 6 bases short and J 3 bases short, with 8 bases between. The CDR3 covers 12 residues. The receptor was derived from a human donor with chronic lymphocytic leukemia. The V call is TRBV25-1, the J call TRBJ1-2, with a weak D call TRBD1 (6 bases). Sequenced material: PBMCs, taken after 24 months of ibrutinib treatment. Here the CDR3 reads CASRTGDYGYTF. DNA for the CDR3: TGTGCCAGCAGGACAGGAGACTATGGCTACACCTTC.